Listed below are T cell receptor beta chains from one sample, sequenced in a study of T cell responses to AZD1222 COVID-19 vaccine. Clones were sequenced by immunoSEQ multiplex PCR, and TCRdb holds only the in-frame ones, with some missing. Here the sample spans around 170,000 clones, roughly 90% being singletons. Specimen: peripheral blood, collected on day 0 of AZD1222 vaccination. These receptors were taken from an adult in good health. Each CDR3 is given without its conserved first and last residue. Expanded clones are given a class, and other clones once, few, many or no size at all.

v_gene	abundance	j_gene	CDR3aa
TRBV4-3	NA	TRBJ1-4	ASSHTTGSSNEKLF
TRBV4-1	NA	TRBJ1-6	ASSQEERVGNSPLH
TRBV9	NA	TRBJ2-1	ASSVIAGALGYNEQF
TRBV19	NA	TRBJ2-5	ASRESRGRRETQY
TRBV9	NA	TRBJ1-2	ASSSPLGYT
TRBV6-6	NA	TRBJ1-2	ASFELRYT
TRBV20-1	NA	TRBJ2-7	SARGRYEQY
TRBV10-2	NA	TRBJ2-1	ASSDRTTNEQF
TRBV7-2	NA	TRBJ2-1	ASSLGGLAGGINEQF
TRBV4-1	NA	TRBJ2-2	ASSQAPLAGDDTGELF
TRBV3-1/TRBV3-2	NA	TRBJ2-7	ASRGSNHYEQY
TRBV29-1	NA	TRBJ1-4	SVEEPGRANEKLF
TRBV27	NA	TRBJ2-7	ASSQPRGVSSYEQY
TRBV18	NA	TRBJ1-5	ASSPTDQGGNQPQH
TRBV7-2	NA	TRBJ2-7	ASSLGVGESSYEQY
TRBV11-2	NA	TRBJ1-1	ASSPQGTEAF
TRBV19	NA	TRBJ2-1	ASSTIAGGFSYNEQF
TRBV7-9	NA	TRBJ1-2	ASSSLDRVQSPNYGYT
TRBV5-1	NA	TRBJ1-1	ASSLGEMNTEAF
TRBV5-6	NA	TRBJ2-7	ASSEHDRDQKPDEQY
TRBV28	NA	TRBJ1-2	ASSPGPGYGYT
TRBV11-3	NA	TRBJ2-1	ASSLGSAVRFWGNEQF
TRBV11-2	NA	TRBJ2-7	ASSLASRTYEQY
TRBV2	NA	TRBJ2-7	ASSPAGYSYEQY
TRBV5-1	NA	TRBJ2-7	ASSLSGSSYEQY
TRBV5-5	NA	TRBJ1-2	ASSLALDSYGYT
TRBV15	NA	TRBJ1-4	ATSRLPGEKLF
TRBV11-2	NA	TRBJ2-3	ASSTDLRSTDTQY
TRBV7-3	once	TRBJ1-5	ASRRADNQPQH
TRBV3-1/TRBV3-2	NA	TRBJ2-1	ASSQDRSREQF
TRBV2	NA	TRBJ1-1	ASSGRGLAEAF
TRBV24-1	NA	TRBJ2-2	ATSDPRGRVGELF
TRBV13	once	TRBJ2-7	ASSTRQGQNEQY
TRBV10-3	NA	TRBJ1-5	AISVAGGVNQPQH
TRBV5-6	NA	TRBJ2-5	ASSRSWGLLSEETQY
TRBV29-1	few	TRBJ2-1	SVDQGLISNNEQF
TRBV12-3/TRBV12-4	NA	TRBJ2-7	ASSLAFLGEQY
TRBV12-5	NA	TRBJ2-1	ASGLRRGSSYNEQF
TRBV10-1	NA	TRBJ2-1	ASSESGTGSYEQF
TRBV6-5	NA	TRBJ2-3	ASSALAGGPDTQY
TRBV9	NA	TRBJ2-7	ASSTGTEPYEQY
TRBV9	NA	TRBJ2-7	ASSATSWGRGRDEQY
TRBV7-2	NA	TRBJ2-5	ASSHGGSVETQY
TRBV11-2	NA	TRBJ2-7	ASSPLIGESYEQY
TRBV28	NA	TRBJ1-3	ASSPIDMLSGNTIY
TRBV5-4	NA	TRBJ2-1	ASSFFETGLDEQF
TRBV3-1/TRBV3-2	NA	TRBJ2-1	ASSQGGLSGQGAYNEQF
TRBV15	NA	TRBJ1-6	ATQQGFHNSPLH
TRBV5-1	NA	TRBJ1-3	ASRPDGTAGNTIY
TRBV9	NA	TRBJ2-7	ASSVVEGQQWFEQY
TRBV10-3	once	TRBJ1-1	AISVQGMNTEAF
TRBV5-1	NA	TRBJ1-1	ASGPRGLNTEAF
TRBV19	NA	TRBJ1-2	ASSSGTGGAYYGYT